Listed here are 32 T cell receptor beta chains from one sample, sequenced in a study of blood T cells in healthy people across ages. A second about 6 to 11 cycle PCR used barcoded and J-beta primers. TCRdb reprocessed the 5' RACE reads with MiXCR, giving one entry per CDR3 protein. The data hold roughly 1.7 million distinct CDR3 sequences, with about 35% observed a single time. Material: blood. The receptors originated from a woman in her 30s in good health.

About this clonotype: A junction boundary mismatches the germline segment, possibly from a read error. This chain connects TRBV11-1 to TRBJ2-5, with D unresolved. The germline V gene has CDR1 SGHAT and CDR2 FQDESV (reference sequence). The CDR3 contains 15 residues. CDR3 nucleotide sequence: TGTACCAGCAGCTCCCCCCCGGACGGCCAAGAGACCCAGTACTTC. Encoded protein: CTSSSPPDGQETQYF. The full variable domain, with the rest looked up from reference TRBV11-1 and TRBJ2-5, is EAEVAQSPRYKITEKSQAVAFWCDPISGHATLYWYRQILGQGPELLVQFQDESVVDDSQLPKDRFSAERLKGVDSTLKIQPAELGDSAMYLCTSSSPPDGQETQYFGPGTRLLVL.

This chain connects TRBV6-5 to TRBJ2-7, with 11 bases aligning to TRBD2. V was clipped by 9 bases and J by 4 bases; unmatched bases: 8. The CDR3 is 14 amino acids. Germline loops: CDR1 MNHEY, CDR2 SVGAGI. The CDR3 loop reads CASRGTSGLYEQYF. CDR3 nucleotides: TGTGCCAGTCGCGGGACTAGCGGTCTATACGAGCAGTACTTC.

The chain recombines TRBV28 with TRBJ2-3; D gene ambiguous. CDR3 length equals 13 residues. Per germline, CDR1 MDHEN and CDR2 SYDVKM. V was trimmed by 6 bases and J by 7 bases, leaving 14 bases between them. The CDR3 DNA reads as TGTGCCAGCAGGGCTCCACTGGGGTATACGCAGTATTTT. Translated: CASRAPLGYTQYF.

The chain recombines TRBV9 with TRBJ2-3, with D perhaps matching TRBD2 (6 bases). Germline V gene data show CDR1 as SGDLS and CDR2 as YYNGEE. The V end lost 3 bases, the J end lost 0 bases, and 14 bases lay between the germline ends. There are 16 residues in the CDR3. CDR3 region: CASSAGVADSTDTQYF. The CDR3 nucleotides read TGTGCCAGCAGCGCCGGGGTAGCGGATAGCACAGATACGCAGTATTTT.

Comment on this clonotype: With a much larger clone just one base away, this may be a read error. The chain couples TRBV29-1 to TRBJ2-5; 10 bases line up with TRBD1. The J call is doubtful: the DNA matches TRBJ2-7 better. This CDR3 is 12 amino acids long. Per the germline V gene, CDR1 is SQVTM and CDR2 is ANQGSEA. The CDR3 here is CSADRGSGEQYF. CDR3 coding DNA: TGCAGTGCGGACAGGGGGTCGGGCGAGCAGTACTTC.

This clonotype came up a few times. This chain uses TRBV4-1 with TRBJ2-7, with D possibly being TRBD1 or TRBD2 (5 bases each). Germline assignment: CDR1 MGHRA and CDR2 YSYEKL. V lost 5 bases to trimming and J lost 2 bases, with 13 bases between them. The CDR3 loop spans 14 amino acids. The CDR3 is CASSYGGGTYEQYF. CDR3 coding DNA: TGCGCCAGCAGCTACGGTGGGGGAACCTACGAGCAGTACTTC.

The V and J genes are TRBV29-1 and TRBJ2-5, with D possibly being TRBD2 (6 bases). Germline V gene lookup returns CDR1 SQVTM and CDR2 ANQGSEA. CDR3 length: 13 residues. V was trimmed by 7 bases and J by 4 bases, leaving 16 bases between them. The CDR3 loop is CSGVAAPSETQYF. DNA of the CDR3: TGCAGCGGTGTAGCGGCCCCCTCAGAGACCCAGTACTTC.

This chain joins TRBV4-1 and TRBJ1-3; 7 bases map to TRBD1. The CDR3 covers 16 residues. Trimming cost V 1 base and J 3 bases; bases outside gene matches: 6. Germline V gives CDR1 MGHRA, CDR2 YSYEKL. The CDR3 sequence: CASSQGRGGRGNTIYF. The CDR3 DNA is TGCGCCAGCAGCCAAGGTCGAGGGGGCCGTGGAAACACCATATATTTT.

This clonotype was seen only a few times. The chain carries TRBV20-1 and TRBJ2-3; TRBD2 agrees at 12 bases. The germline CDR1 and CDR2 sequences are DFQATT and SNEGSKA (reference sequence). Germline trimming cut 8 bases from V and 4 bases from J; bases unmatched to any gene: 7. The CDR3 spans 14 residues. The CDR3 protein is CSSGLAGYADTQYF. The CDR3 DNA reads as TGCAGTTCAGGACTAGCGGGATATGCAGATACGCAGTATTTT.

This clonotype was seen a few times. For the CDR3, the DNA is TGTGCCAGCAGCGATCGTAGGGTAACTAATGAAAAACTGTTTTTT. The encoded protein is CASSDRRVTNEKLFF. The rearrangement uses TRBV7-9 and TRBJ1-4, with D hard to call. CDR1 is SEHNR and CDR2 is FQNEAQ in the germline V gene (reference sequence). V lost 5 bases to trimming and J lost 1 base, with 11 bases between them. CDR3 length equals 15 residues.

This clonotype was detected only a few times. The J gene is TRBJ2-1, the V gene TRBV5-5, with TRBD2 matching 9 bases. V lost 0 bases to trimming and J lost 10 bases; unmatched junction nucleotides: 8. This CDR3 region has 15 residues. CDR1 is SGHKS, CDR2 YYEKEE, per germline (reference sequence). CDR3 bases: TGTGCCAGCAGCTTGGTCGGCGGGAGGGGTTTCGAGCAGTTCTTC. It is translated as CASSLVGGRGFEQFF.

This clonotype was recorded at least ten times. V and J are TRBV12-3 or TRBV12-4 and TRBJ2-1, with D unclear. The CDR3 covers 14 residues. Deletions cut 6 bases from V and 2 bases from J, with 11 bases between. The chain's CDR3 is CASSLSQAYNEQFF. The CDR3 region has the DNA TGTGCCAGCAGCTTATCCCAGGCCTACAATGAGCAGTTCTTC.

The sample holds a few counts of this clonotype. The chain links TRBV14 to TRBJ2-4; weak D call: TRBD2 (5 bases). CDR3 length: 16 amino acids. Germline CDR1 is SGHDN and CDR2 is FVKESK. Between the trimmed V and J ends, which lost 4 bases and 0 bases, there was a span of 13 bases. The CDR3 DNA reads TGTGCCAGCAGCCCGAAGAGGGAGTTAGCCAAAAACATTCAGTACTTC. Amino acid sequence: CASSPKRELAKNIQYF.

This clonotype was picked up a small number of times. CDR3 region: CASSQDPRGKNQPQHF. Here the CDR3 DNA reads TGCGCCAGCAGCCAAGACCCCAGGGGGAAAAATCAGCCCCAGCATTTT. J is TRBJ1-5 and V is TRBV4-1; 7 nucleotides align to TRBD1. CDR1 and CDR2 (germline): MGHRA, YSYEKL. With 0 bases clipped from V and 4 bases from J, the junction kept 6 bases outside the gene matches. The CDR3 is made up of 16 amino acids.

The CDR3 DNA reads as TGCAGTGCTAGGTCTTCTAAGAACACTGAAGCTTTCTTT. Amino acid sequence: CSARSSKNTEAFF. The chain carries TRBV20-1 and TRBJ1-1; D uncertain. V lost 3 bases and J 1 base, leaving 9 bases between the germline ends. The length of the CDR3 is 13 residues. Germline V lookup: CDR1 DFQATT, CDR2 SNEGSKA (reference sequence).

The chain is built from TRBV25-1 and TRBJ2-2; 10 bases agree with TRBD1. V was clipped by 1 base and J by 0 bases; unmatched bases: 8. CDR3 length: 19 amino acids. Germline V gives CDR1 MGHDK, CDR2 SYGVNS. Here the CDR3 reads CASSESGKGQGANTGELFF. The CDR3 DNA sequence: TGTGCCAGCAGTGAATCCGGAAAAGGACAGGGGGCGAACACCGGGGAGCTGTTTTTT. The full variable domain, completed using reference TRBV25-1 and TRBJ2-2, is EADIYQTPRYLVIGTGKKITLECSQTMGHDKMYWYQQDPGMELHLIHYSYGVNSTEKGDLSSESTVSRIRTEHFPLTLESARPSHTSQYLCASSESGKGQGANTGELFFGEGSRLTVL.

There are a few counts of this clonotype. V usage is TRBV14 and J usage is TRBJ2-7; TRBD2 matches at 9 bases. The J call may be in error: the DNA end matches TRBJ2-5 better. The CDR3 contains 18 residues. Germline V gene lookup returns CDR1 SGHDN and CDR2 FVKESK. CDR3 in amino acids: CASSQDWAQAGGSETQYF. CDR3 in DNA: TGTGCCAGCAGCCAAGATTGGGCTCAAGCGGGGGGCTCGGAGACCCAGTACTTC.

The CDR3 protein is CAWSRQGGDTEAFF. The CDR3 nucleotides read TGTGCCTGGAGCCGACAGGGGGGCGACACTGAAGCTTTCTTT. The rearrangement uses TRBV30 and TRBJ1-1; 9 bases are shared with TRBD1. This CDR3 is built from 14 residues. Losses at the gene ends were 3 bases for V and 3 bases for J; bases not matched to a gene: 5. The germline V gene encodes CDR1 GTSNPN and CDR2 SVGIG (reference sequence).

This clonotype has just a few counts. This chain joins TRBV30 and TRBJ2-1; D unresolved. V dropped 4 bases and J dropped 7 bases, with 8 bases sitting between them. The length of the CDR3 is 11 residues. Germline loops: CDR1 GTSNPN, CDR2 SVGIG (reference sequence). CDR3 nucleotides: TGTGCCTGGACGCTTATTAATGAGCAGTTCTTC. This encodes CAWTLINEQFF. Variable domain in full (rest from reference TRBV30 and TRBJ2-1): SQTIHQWPATLVQPVGSPLSLECTVEGTSNPNLYWYRQAAGRGLQLLFYSVGIGQISSEVPQNLSASRPQDRQFILSSKKLLLSDSGFYLCAWTLINEQFFGPGTRLTVL.

This clonotype was seen at least ten times. One end of the junction varies from germline; a read error may be responsible. The chain links TRBV7-2 to TRBJ2-7, with TRBD1 matching over 7 bases. Germline lookup yields CDR1 SGHTA and CDR2 FQGNSA. There are 14 residues in the CDR3. Here the CDR3 DNA reads TGCGCCAGCAGCAGCCGACAGGGTTCCTACGAGCAGTACTTC. It specifies CASSSRQGSYEQYF.

This clonotype was seen ten or more times. V is TRBV29-1 and J is TRBJ2-7; no clear D. The CDR3 is made up of 11 amino acids. In germline, CDR1 is SQVTM, CDR2 ANQGSEA. The ends were cut back, 0 bases at V and 11 bases at J, with 11 bases in the middle. CDR3 sequence: CSVEDGLGKYF. The CDR3 DNA follows: TGCAGCGTTGAAGATGGGCTAGGCAAGTACTTC.

The genes are TRBV27 and TRBJ2-1; 9 positions match TRBD2. This CDR3 is 15 amino acids long. Germline trimming cut 8 bases from V and 6 bases from J; bases unmatched to any gene: 11. Germline CDR1 and CDR2: MNHEY and SMNVEV (reference sequence). The CDR3 DNA follows: TGTGCCAGCCGGGGAGGTAGCGGGGGTTTCAATGAGCAGTTCTTC. It encodes CASRGGSGGFNEQFF.

The gene calls are TRBV9 and TRBJ2-7; 12 bases map to TRBD2. From germline, CDR1 is SGDLS and CDR2 YYNGEE. J gave up 7 bases and V 0 bases, and 8 bases lay outside the gene matches. CDR3 length: 16 residues. The CDR3 sequence is CASSVGYLAGGTEQYF. The DNA for the CDR3 is TGTGCCAGCAGCGTAGGGTATCTAGCGGGGGGGACTGAGCAGTACTTC. The entire variable domain, with the rest obtained from reference TRBV9 and TRBJ2-7, is as follows: DSGVTQTPKHLITATGQRVTLRCSPRSGDLSVYWYQQSLDQGLQFLIQYYNGEERAKGNILERFSAQQFPDLHSELNLSSLELGDSALYFCASSVGYLAGGTEQYFGPGTRLTVT.

The V gene is TRBV29-1, the J gene TRBJ2-1; 9 nucleotides match TRBD2. The germline gives CDR1 SQVTM, CDR2 ANQGSEA. This CDR3 is built from 16 residues. After removal of 6 bases from V and 9 bases from J, the junction contained 18 bases not matched to a gene. In DNA form, the CDR3 reads TGCAGCGTCTCAGATAGCGGGAGAGACAGGGATGGTGAGCAGTTCTTC. Translation gives CSVSDSGRDRDGEQFF.

The rearrangement joins TRBV6-1 to TRBJ2-5; 7 positions match TRBD1. Germline-derived CDR1 and CDR2 are MNHNS and SASEGT. The length of the CDR3 is 15 residues. The junction had 9 bases not matched to a gene; V was cut back by 7 bases and J by 1 base. CDR3 in DNA: TGTGCCAGCAACAAATGGACAGGTTTCCAAGAGACCCAGTACTTC. This gives the protein CASNKWTGFQETQYF.

This clonotype has just a few counts. V gene TRBV19 combines with J gene TRBJ1-2; maybe TRBD1 (6 bases). The CDR3 sequence is 12 residues long. The V end was cut by 6 bases, the J end by 7 bases, with 12 bases between. Looked up from germline, CDR1 is LNHDA and CDR2 is SQIVND (reference sequence). CDR3 DNA: TGTGCCAGTAGAGGGGGTTCGGGTGGCTACACCTTC. Amino acids: CASRGGSGGYTF.

The chain uses TRBV30 and TRBJ2-7; 9 nucleotides line up with TRBD1. Trimming took 3 bases from V and 1 from J; bases not matched to a gene: 1. This CDR3 region has 13 residues. Per germline, CDR1 GTSNPN and CDR2 SVGIG (reference sequence). The CDR3 reads CAWRGTGSYEQYF. CDR3 sequence (DNA): TGTGCCTGGAGGGGGACAGGGTCCTACGAGCAGTACTTC. Together with reference TRBV30 and TRBJ2-7, the CDR3 gives the full variable domain: SQTIHQWPATLVQPVGSPLSLECTVEGTSNPNLYWYRQAAGRGLQLLFYSVGIGQISSEVPQNLSASRPQDRQFILSSKKLLLSDSGFYLCAWRGTGSYEQYFGPGTRLTVT.

As concerns this clonotype: A much more abundant neighbour one base away suggests this may be a read error. V is TRBV7-2 and J is TRBJ2-3; 12 nucleotides line up with TRBD2. The CDR3 length is 15 residues. Germline CDR1 reads SGHTA; CDR2 reads FQGNSA. DNA of the CDR3: TGTGCCAGCAGCCGACTAGCGGGGGTGACAGATGCGCAGTATTTT. Its protein product is CASSRLAGVTDAQYF.

The chain employs TRBV6-5 and TRBJ1-1, with TRBD1 identical over 7 bases. The J segment lost 1 base and the V segment lost 5 bases, leaving 7 bases of the junction unmatched. CDR3 length equals 15 residues. Germline CDR1 is MNHEY and CDR2 is SVGAGI. The CDR3 bases are TGTGCCAGCAGTACGCAACAGGGGAGGAACACTGAAGCTTTCTTT. This encodes CASSTQQGRNTEAFF.

This clonotype was counted a few times. This sequence joins TRBV7-2 and TRBJ2-7; D possibly corresponds to TRBD2 (5 bases). CDR1 and CDR2 (germline): SGHTA, FQGNSA. V was pared by 2 bases and J by 2 bases, with 16 bases between. The CDR3 is made up of 16 amino acids. In DNA, the CDR3 is TGTGCCAGCAGCTTATTTGCCAGACTAATAACCTACGAGCAGTACTTC. Protein: CASSLFARLITYEQYF.

About this clonotype: Relative to the germline gene, one junction end is altered; a read error may explain this. This rearrangement joins TRBV28 to TRBJ2-3; no clear D gene. Per the germline V gene, CDR1 is MDHEN and CDR2 is SYDVKM. The CDR3 loop spans 13 amino acids. The CDR3 DNA sequence: TGTGCCAGCAGTTTAGGTTACACAGATGCGCAGTATTTT. Protein: CASSLGYTDAQYF. The whole variable domain, filled in from reference TRBV28 and TRBJ2-3, reads DVKVTQSSRYLVKRTGEKVFLECVQDMDHENMFWYRQDPGLGLRLIYFSYDVKMKEKGDIPEGYSVSREKKERFSLILESASTNQTSMYLCASSLGYTDAQYFGPGTRLTVL.

The rearrangement joins TRBV30 to TRBJ2-1; D is perhaps TRBD1 (5 bases). The CDR3 sequence is 11 residues long. CDR1 GTSNPN and CDR2 SVGIG come from the germline V gene (reference sequence). The germline V and J ends were trimmed by 5 bases and 8 bases, with 10 bases remaining between them. CDR3 region: CAWQKGDEQFF. The CDR3 DNA is TGTGCCTGGCAAAAAGGGGATGAGCAGTTCTTC.